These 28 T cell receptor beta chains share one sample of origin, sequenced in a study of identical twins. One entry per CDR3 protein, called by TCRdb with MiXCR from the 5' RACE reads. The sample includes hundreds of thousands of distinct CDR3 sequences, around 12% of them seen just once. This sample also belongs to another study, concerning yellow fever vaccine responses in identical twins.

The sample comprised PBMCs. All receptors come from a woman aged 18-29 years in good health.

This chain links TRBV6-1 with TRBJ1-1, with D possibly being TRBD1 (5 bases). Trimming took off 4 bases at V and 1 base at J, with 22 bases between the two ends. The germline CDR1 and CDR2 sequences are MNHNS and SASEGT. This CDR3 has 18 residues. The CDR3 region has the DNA TGTGCCAGCAGTGCACGAGGGACGGCTATCCGTGGGAACACTGAAGCTTTCTTT. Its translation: CASSARGTAIRGNTEAFF.

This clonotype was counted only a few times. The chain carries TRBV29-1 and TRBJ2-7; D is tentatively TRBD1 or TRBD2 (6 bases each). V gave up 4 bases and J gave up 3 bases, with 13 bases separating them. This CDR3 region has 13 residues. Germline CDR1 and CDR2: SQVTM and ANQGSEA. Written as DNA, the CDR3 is TGCAGCGTTGGGGGGGACATCTTCTACGAGCAGTACTTC. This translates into CSVGGDIFYEQYF.

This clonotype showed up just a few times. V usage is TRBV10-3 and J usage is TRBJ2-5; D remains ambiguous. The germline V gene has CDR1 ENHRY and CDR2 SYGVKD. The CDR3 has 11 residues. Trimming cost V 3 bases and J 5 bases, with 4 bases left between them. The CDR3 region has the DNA TGTGCCATCAGTGATTGGGAGACCCAGTACTTC. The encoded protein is CAISDWETQYF.

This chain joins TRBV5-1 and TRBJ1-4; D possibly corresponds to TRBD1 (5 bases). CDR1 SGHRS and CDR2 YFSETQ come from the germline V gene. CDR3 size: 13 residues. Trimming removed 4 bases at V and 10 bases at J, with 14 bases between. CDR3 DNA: TGCGCCAGCAGCAGGGACCACCTCGGAAAACTGTTTTTT. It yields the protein CASSRDHLGKLFF. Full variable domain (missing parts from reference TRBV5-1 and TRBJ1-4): KAGVTQTPRYLIKTRGQQVTLSCSPISGHRSVSWYQQTPGQGLQFLFEYFSETQRNKGNFPGRFSGRQFSNSRSEMNVSTLELGDSALYLCASSRDHLGKLFFGSGTQLSVL.

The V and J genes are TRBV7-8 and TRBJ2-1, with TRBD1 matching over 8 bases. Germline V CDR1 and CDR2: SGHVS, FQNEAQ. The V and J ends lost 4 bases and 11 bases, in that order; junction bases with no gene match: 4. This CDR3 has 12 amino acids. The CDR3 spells CASSSDRGQQFF. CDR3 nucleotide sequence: TGTGCCAGCAGCTCCGACAGGGGCCAGCAGTTCTTC.

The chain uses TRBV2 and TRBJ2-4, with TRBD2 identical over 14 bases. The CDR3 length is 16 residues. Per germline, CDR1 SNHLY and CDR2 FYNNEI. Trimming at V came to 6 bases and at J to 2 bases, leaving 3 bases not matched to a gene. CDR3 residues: CASRGTSGGTKNIQYF. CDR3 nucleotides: TGTGCCAGCAGAGGGACTAGCGGGGGTACCAAAAACATTCAGTACTTC.

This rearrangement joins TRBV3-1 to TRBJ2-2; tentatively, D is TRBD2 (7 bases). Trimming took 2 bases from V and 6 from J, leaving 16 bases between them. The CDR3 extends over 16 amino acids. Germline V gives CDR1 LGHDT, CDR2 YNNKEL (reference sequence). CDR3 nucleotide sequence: TGTGCCAGCAGCCAAAGTCGGGGGGCCTTTCCCGGGGAGCTGTTTTTT. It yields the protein CASSQSRGAFPGELFF.

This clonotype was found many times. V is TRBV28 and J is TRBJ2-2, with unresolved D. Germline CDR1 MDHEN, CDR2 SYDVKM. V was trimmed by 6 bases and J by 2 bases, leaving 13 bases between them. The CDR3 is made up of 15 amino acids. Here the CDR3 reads CASSLAATNTGELFF. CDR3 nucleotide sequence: TGTGCCAGCAGCCTTGCGGCCACTAACACCGGGGAGCTGTTTTTT. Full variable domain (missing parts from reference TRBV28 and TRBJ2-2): DVKVTQSSRYLVKRTGEKVFLECVQDMDHENMFWYRQDPGLGLRLIYFSYDVKMKEKGDIPEGYSVSREKKERFSLILESASTNQTSMYLCASSLAATNTGELFFGEGSRLTVL.

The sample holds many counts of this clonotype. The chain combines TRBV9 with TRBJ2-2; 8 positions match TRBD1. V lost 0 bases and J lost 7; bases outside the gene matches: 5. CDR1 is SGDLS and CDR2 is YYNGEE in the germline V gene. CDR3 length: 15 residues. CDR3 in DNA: TGTGCCAGCAGCGTAGCCGGGACAGGTGGCGGGGAGCTGTTTTTT. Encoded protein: CASSVAGTGGGELFF. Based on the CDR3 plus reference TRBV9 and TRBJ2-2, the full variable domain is DSGVTQTPKHLITATGQRVTLRCSPRSGDLSVYWYQQSLDQGLQFLIQYYNGEERAKGNILERFSAQQFPDLHSELNLSSLELGDSALYFCASSVAGTGGGELFFGEGSRLTVL.

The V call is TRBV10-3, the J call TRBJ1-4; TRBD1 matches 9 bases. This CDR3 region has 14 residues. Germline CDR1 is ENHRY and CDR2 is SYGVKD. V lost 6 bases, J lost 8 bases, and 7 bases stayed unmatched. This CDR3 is CAISSGTGQEKLFF. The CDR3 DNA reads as TGTGCCATCAGCTCCGGGACAGGGCAGGAAAAACTGTTTTTT.

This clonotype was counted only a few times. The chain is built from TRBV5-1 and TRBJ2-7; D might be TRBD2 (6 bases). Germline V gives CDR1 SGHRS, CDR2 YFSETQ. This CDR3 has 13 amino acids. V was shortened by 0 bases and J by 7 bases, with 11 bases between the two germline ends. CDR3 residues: CASSLGAEGEQYV. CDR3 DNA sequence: TGCGCCAGCAGCTTGGGGGCGGAGGGGGAGCAGTACGTC.

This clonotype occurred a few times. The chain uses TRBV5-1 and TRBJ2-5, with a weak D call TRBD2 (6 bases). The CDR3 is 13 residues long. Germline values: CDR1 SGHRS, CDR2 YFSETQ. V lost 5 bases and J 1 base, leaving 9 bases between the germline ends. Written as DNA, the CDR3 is TGCGCCAGCAGACGACTAGTCCAAGAGACCCAGTACTTC. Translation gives CASRRLVQETQYF.

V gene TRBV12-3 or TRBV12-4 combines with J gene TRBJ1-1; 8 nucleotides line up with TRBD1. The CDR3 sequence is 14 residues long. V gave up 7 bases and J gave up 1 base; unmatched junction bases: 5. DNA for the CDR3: TGTGCCAGCACCGGACAGGGTGCGAACACTGAAGCTTTCTTT. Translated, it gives CASTGQGANTEAFF.

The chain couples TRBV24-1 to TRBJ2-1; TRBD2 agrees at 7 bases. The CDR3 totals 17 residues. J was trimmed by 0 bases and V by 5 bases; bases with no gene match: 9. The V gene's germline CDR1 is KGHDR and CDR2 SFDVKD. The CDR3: CATSGLAEGSSYNEQFF. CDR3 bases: TGTGCCACCAGTGGTCTAGCGGAAGGGAGCTCCTACAATGAGCAGTTCTTC.

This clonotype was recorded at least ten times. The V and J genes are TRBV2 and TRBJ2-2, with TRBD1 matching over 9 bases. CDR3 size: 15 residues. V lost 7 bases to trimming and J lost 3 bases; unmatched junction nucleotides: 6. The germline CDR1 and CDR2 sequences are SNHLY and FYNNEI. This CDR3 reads CASIPRDRDTGELFF. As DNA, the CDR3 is TGTGCCAGCATCCCCCGGGACAGGGACACCGGGGAGCTGTTTTTT.

The CDR3 DNA reads as TGTGCCAGCATTAAGGACAGGGAGGCCTATGGCTACACCTTC. It codes for CASIKDREAYGYTF. This rearrangement joins TRBV2 to TRBJ1-2; the match to TRBD1 covers 8 bases. After removal of 7 bases from V and 4 bases from J, the junction contained 8 bases not matched to a gene. This CDR3 comprises 14 residues. CDR1 and CDR2 (germline): SNHLY, FYNNEI.

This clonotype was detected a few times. The CDR3 DNA reads TGCAGCGTTGAAGATTTGGGACTACTTTCCAATGAGCAGTTCTTC. Protein sequence: CSVEDLGLLSNEQFF. V is TRBV29-1 and J is TRBJ2-1, with 7 bases aligning to TRBD2. CDR1 SQVTM and CDR2 ANQGSEA come from the germline V gene. Trimming cost V 0 bases and J 6 bases; bases outside gene matches: 8. The CDR3 runs 15 residues.

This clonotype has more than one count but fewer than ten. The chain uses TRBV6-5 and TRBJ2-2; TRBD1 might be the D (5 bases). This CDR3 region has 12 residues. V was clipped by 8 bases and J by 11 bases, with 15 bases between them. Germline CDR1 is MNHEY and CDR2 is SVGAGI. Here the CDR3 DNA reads TGTGCCAGCTCCCCAGGGTTCGAAGAGCTGTTTTTT. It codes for CASSPGFEELFF.

This CDR3 is CASSYNLLTYEQYF. The CDR3 DNA sequence: TGTGCCAGCAGTTACAATCTCCTAACCTACGAGCAGTACTTC. The rearrangement links TRBV6-2 or TRBV6-3 to TRBJ2-7; D uncertain. This CDR3 spans 14 amino acids. Trimming shortened V by 2 bases and J by 2 bases, and 10 bases separated the two germline ends. Looked up from germline, CDR1 is MNHEY and CDR2 is SVGEGT.

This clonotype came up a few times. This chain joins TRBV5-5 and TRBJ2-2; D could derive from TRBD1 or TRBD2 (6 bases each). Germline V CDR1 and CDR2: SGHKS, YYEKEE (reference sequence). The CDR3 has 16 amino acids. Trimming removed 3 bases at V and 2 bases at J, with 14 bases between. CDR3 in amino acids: CASSWGAHINTGELFF. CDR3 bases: TGTGCCAGCAGCTGGGGGGCCCATATTAACACCGGGGAGCTGTTTTTT.

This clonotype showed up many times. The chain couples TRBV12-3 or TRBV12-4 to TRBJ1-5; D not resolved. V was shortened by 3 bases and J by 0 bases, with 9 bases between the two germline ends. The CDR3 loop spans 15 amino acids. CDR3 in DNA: TGTGCCAGCAGTTTGGACGGCCGTAGCAATCAGCCCCAGCATTTT. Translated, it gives CASSLDGRSNQPQHF.

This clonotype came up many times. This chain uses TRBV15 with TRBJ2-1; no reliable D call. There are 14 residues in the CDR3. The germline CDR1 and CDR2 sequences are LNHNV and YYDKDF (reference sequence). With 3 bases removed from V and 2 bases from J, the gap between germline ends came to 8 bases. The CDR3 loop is CATSRGKAYNEQFF. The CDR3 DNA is TGTGCCACCAGCAGGGGCAAGGCCTACAATGAGCAGTTCTTC.

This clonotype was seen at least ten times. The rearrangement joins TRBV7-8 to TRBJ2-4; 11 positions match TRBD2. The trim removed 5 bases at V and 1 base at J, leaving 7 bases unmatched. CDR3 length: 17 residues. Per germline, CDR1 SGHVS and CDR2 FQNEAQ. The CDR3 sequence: CASSVSGRAGAKNIQYF. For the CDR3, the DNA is TGTGCCAGCAGCGTTAGCGGGAGGGCCGGGGCCAAAAACATTCAGTACTTC. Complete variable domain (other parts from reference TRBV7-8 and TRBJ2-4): GAGVSQSPRYKVAKRGQDVALRCDPISGHVSLFWYQQALGQGPEFLTYFQNEAQLDKSGLPSDRFFAERPEGSVSTLKIQRTQQEDSAVYLCASSVSGRAGAKNIQYFGAGTRLSVL.

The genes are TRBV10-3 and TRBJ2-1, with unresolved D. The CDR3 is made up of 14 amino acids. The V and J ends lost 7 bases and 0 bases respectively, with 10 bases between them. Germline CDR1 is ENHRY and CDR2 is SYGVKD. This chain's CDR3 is CAIMSGGSYNEQFF. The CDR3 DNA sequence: TGTGCCATCATGAGTGGCGGCTCCTACAATGAGCAGTTCTTC.

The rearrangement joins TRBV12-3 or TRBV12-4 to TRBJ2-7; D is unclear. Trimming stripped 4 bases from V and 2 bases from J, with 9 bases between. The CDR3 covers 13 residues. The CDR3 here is CASSSPPTYEQYF. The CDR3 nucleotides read TGTGCCAGCAGTTCTCCTCCCACCTACGAGCAGTACTTC.

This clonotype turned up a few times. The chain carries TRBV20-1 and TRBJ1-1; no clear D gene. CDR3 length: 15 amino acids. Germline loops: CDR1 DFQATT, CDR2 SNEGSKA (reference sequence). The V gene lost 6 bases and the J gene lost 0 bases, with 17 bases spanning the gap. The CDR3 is CSATRLTSVNTEAFF. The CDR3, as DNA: TGCAGTGCCACCAGGCTGACTTCTGTGAACACTGAAGCTTTCTTT.

This chain's CDR3 is CAISGQAQETQYF. The CDR3 bases are TGTGCCATCAGTGGGCAGGCTCAAGAGACCCAGTACTTC. The chain uses TRBV10-3 and TRBJ2-5; D uncertain. V lost 4 bases to trimming and J lost 2 bases, with 8 bases between them. The CDR3 length is 13 residues. Germline V gives CDR1 ENHRY, CDR2 SYGVKD.

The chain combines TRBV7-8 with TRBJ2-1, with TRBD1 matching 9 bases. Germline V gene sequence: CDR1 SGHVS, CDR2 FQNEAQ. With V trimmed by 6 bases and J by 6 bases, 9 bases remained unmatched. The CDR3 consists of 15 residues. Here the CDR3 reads CASRKSGTGSNEQFF. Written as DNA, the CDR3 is TGTGCCAGCAGGAAATCCGGGACAGGGTCCAATGAGCAGTTCTTC.